The 6 T cell receptor beta chains below all came from one sample that was sequenced in a study of shared clonotypes between healthy human individuals. Generated by immunoSEQ multiplex PCR, the TCRdb table keeps only in-frame clones and is missing some. This table holds over 2,000,000 clones, 93% found once. The naive CD8 population came from CD45RO-negative cells selected for CCR7, without terminally differentiated effector memory CD45RA+ cells. Sequences were obtained from naive CD8+ T cells from PBMCs. The source is a man younger than 30 in good health. Some clones in this sample may be carry-over from other donors' samples.

This rearrangement joins TRBV9 to TRBJ1-2, with 7 bases that match TRBD1. The length of the CDR3 is 17 residues. After removal of 2 bases from V and 6 bases from J, the junction contained 16 bases not matched to a gene. Germline V CDR1 and CDR2: SGDLS, YYNGEE. CDR3 nucleotide sequence: TGTGCCAGCAGCGTGAGAGGTGCGGCAGGGGGTCCTGATGGCTACACCTTC. This sequence encodes CASSVRGAAGGPDGYTF.

A word on this clone: Other DNA sequences in the sample encode the same CDR3. The gene calls are TRBV6-5 and TRBJ2-7; D ambiguous. The CDR3 contains 13 residues. In germline, CDR1 is MNHEY, CDR2 SVGAGI. V gave up 0 bases and J gave up 5 bases, with 8 bases separating them. For the CDR3, the DNA is TGTGCCAGCAGTTACTCGACTGGCAACGAGCAGTACTTC. Amino acids: CASSYSTGNEQYF.

This sequence joins TRBV19 and TRBJ1-5; D remains unclear. The CDR3 is 13 residues long. Germline V gene data show CDR1 as LNHDA and CDR2 as SQIVND (reference sequence). The V gene lost 0 bases and the J gene lost 9 bases, with 9 bases spanning the gap. The CDR3 sequence: CASSIDLRPPQHF. Written as DNA, the CDR3 is TGTGCCAGTAGTATAGATCTGAGGCCGCCCCAGCATTTT.

The chain joins TRBV30 to TRBJ2-2; D remains ambiguous. Trimming shortened V by 0 bases and J by 5 bases, and 7 bases separated the two germline ends. CDR1 is GTSNPN and CDR2 is SVGIG in the germline V gene (reference sequence). The CDR3 has 13 amino acids. CDR3 sequence reads: CAWSVLQTGELFF. The DNA of the CDR3 is TGTGCCTGGAGTGTTCTTCAGACCGGGGAGCTGTTTTTT. Drawing the rest from reference TRBV30 and TRBJ2-2, the complete variable domain is SQTIHQWPATLVQPVGSPLSLECTVEGTSNPNLYWYRQAAGRGLQLLFYSVGIGQISSEVPQNLSASRPQDRQFILSSKKLLLSDSGFYLCAWSVLQTGELFFGEGSRLTVL.

This clone was observed a few times. The rearrangement links TRBV14 to TRBJ1-1; unclear D gene. Trimming removed 1 base from V and 0 bases from J, with 6 bases in between. Germline V lookup: CDR1 SGHDN, CDR2 FVKESK. The CDR3 contains 14 residues. The chain's CDR3 is CASSQVIMNTEAFF. CDR3 sequence (DNA): TGTGCCAGCAGCCAAGTAATAATGAACACTGAAGCTTTCTTT.

The chain has TRBV11-2 and TRBJ2-7; D might be TRBD1 or TRBD2, each matching 5 bases. The CDR3 runs to 13 residues. V lost 5 bases to trimming and J lost 5 bases, with 13 bases between them. Looked up from germline, CDR1 is SGHAT and CDR2 is FQNNGV. CDR3 bases: TGTGCCAGCAGCCCTGGGGGTTGGGACGAGCAGTACTTC. Protein: CASSPGGWDEQYF.